The sequence of this T cell receptor (beta chain) was determined in a study of cytomegalovirus exposure and HLA in healthy donors. Study-wide findings and caveats: The number of N-insertions in an Asian-associated ancestry cluster was reportedly below the approximately 700-donor mean in a later analysis. As a later analysis showed, several of the most significant clusters appeared to be linked to common viral pathogens.

Concerning this clone itself: What it binds is unknown.

Amplification used 60 Vbeta primers and 13 Jbeta primers. Repertoires were generated with immunoSEQ multiplex PCR, while TCRdb's copy carries only in-frame clones and drops some. Of over 100,000 clones listed, 77% were seen once; the top ten hold approximately 4.5%. The sample taken for sequencing was PBMCs. The source of this sequence is a male donor in good health and CMV-seropositive.

CDR3 sequence (DNA): TGTGCCAGTAGTATTTCTGGCAGTTCGTTTGACTATGGCTACACCTTC. This sequence encodes CASSISGSSFDYGYTF. The chain joins TRBV19 to TRBJ1-2; D is ambiguous. The germline gives CDR1 LNHDA, CDR2 SQIVND (reference sequence). The CDR3 extends over 16 amino acids. The ends were cut back, 3 bases at V and 3 bases at J, with 17 bases in the middle.